These 7 T cell receptor beta chains were sequenced from one sample in a study of cytomegalovirus exposure and HLA in healthy donors (dated by TCRdb to about 2017). Library preparation used the immunoSEQ multiplex PCR assay. TCRdb retrieved this table from immuneACCESS and kept in-frame rearrangements only. Not all clones are present; in checked studies, unresolved V genes account for under half, and no reason is known for the remainder. The sample table records under 110,000 clones; 88% of these occur just once. Less than 2% of the sample belongs to the ten largest clones. Sample: PBMCs. These receptors were obtained from a woman aged 18-29 years in good health and CMV-seropositive.

The chain couples TRBV7-9 to TRBJ1-6; a weak D match, TRBD1 (6 bases). There are 14 residues in the CDR3. The V gene's germline CDR1 is SEHNR and CDR2 FQNEAQ (reference sequence). V lost 4 bases and J 8 bases, leaving 12 bases between the germline ends. The CDR3 reads CASSSSGQYSPLHF. The DNA of the CDR3 is TGTGCCAGCAGCTCATCGGGACAATATTCACCCCTCCACTTT.

V usage is TRBV6-5 and J usage is TRBJ1-1, with 8 bases fitting TRBD1. The CDR3 covers 15 residues. CDR1 MNHEY and CDR2 SVGAGI come from the germline V gene. The junction had 3 bases not matched to a gene; V was cut back by 2 bases and J by 1 base. CDR3 region: CASSYPGQGNTEAFF. The CDR3 region has the DNA TGTGCCAGCAGTTACCCCGGACAGGGGAACACTGAAGCTTTCTTT.

CDR3: CASSRTGRSYEQYV. The CDR3 nucleotides read TGTGCCAGCAGTCGGACAGGGAGGTCCTACGAGCAGTACGTC. The chain couples TRBV14 to TRBJ2-7, with 8 bases that match TRBD1. This CDR3 is 14 amino acids long. V was pared by 6 bases and J by 1 base, with 5 bases of the junction left unmatched. Germline values: CDR1 SGHDN, CDR2 FVKESK.

This clone was found once. This chain connects TRBV5-1 to TRBJ2-5; 12 bases align to TRBD2. The germline V gene encodes CDR1 SGHRS and CDR2 YFSETQ. V dropped 3 bases and J dropped 1; count of bases not matched to a gene: 10. The CDR3 runs 18 residues. The CDR3 nucleotides are TGCGCCAGCAGCTGGGGGCCTAGACTAGCGGGGGCCCAAGAGACCCAGTACTTC. Protein: CASSWGPRLAGAQETQYF.

The rearrangement uses TRBV6-5 and TRBJ1-2, with 7 bases identical to TRBD1. J gave up 4 bases and V 7 bases, and 9 bases lay outside the gene matches. Germline assignment: CDR1 MNHEY and CDR2 SVGAGI. The CDR3 length is 14 residues. The CDR3 DNA sequence: TGTGCCAGCAAACCAGACTCAGGGGGCTATGGCTACACCTTC. It translates to CASKPDSGGYGYTF.

This clone has a single count. The V gene is TRBV5-5, the J gene TRBJ2-2, with a tentative D call TRBD1 (5 bases). The CDR3 totals 14 residues. V was pared by 0 bases and J by 5 bases, with 8 bases between. Germline V CDR1 and CDR2: SGHKS, YYEKEE (reference sequence). The CDR3 DNA reads as TGTGCCAGCAGCTTGGGATCAGGGACCGGGGAGCTGTTTTTT. The encoded protein is CASSLGSGTGELFF.

This clone appeared a single time. In DNA form, the CDR3 reads TGTGCCAGCAGCTTAGCGTCCACAGGGGAGAACACTGAAGCTTTCTTT. It specifies CASSLASTGENTEAFF. This chain joins TRBV7-9 and TRBJ1-1; 7 bases are a match to TRBD1. With V trimmed by 0 bases and J by 1 base, 5 bases remained unmatched. Germline lookup yields CDR1 SEHNR and CDR2 FQNEAQ (reference sequence). The CDR3 has 16 amino acids.